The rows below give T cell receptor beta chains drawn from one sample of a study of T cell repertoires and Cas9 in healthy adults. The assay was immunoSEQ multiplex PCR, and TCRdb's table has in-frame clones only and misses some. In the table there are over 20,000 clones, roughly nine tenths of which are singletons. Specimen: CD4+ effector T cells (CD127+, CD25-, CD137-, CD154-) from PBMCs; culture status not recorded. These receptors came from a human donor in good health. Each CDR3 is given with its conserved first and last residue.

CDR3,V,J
CASSPSTGENSPLHF,TRBV28,TRBJ1-6
CASSFGEAFF,TRBV28,TRBJ1-1
CASTRGEGYTF,TRBV28,TRBJ1-2
CASSLPGRDTEAFF,TRBV5-4,TRBJ1-1
CASSRGGGEGHNTEAFF,TRBV11-2,TRBJ1-1
CASGGGEGGSSNEQYF,TRBV10-1,TRBJ2-7
CASSLVGQGSSYNSPLHF,TRBV7-2,TRBJ1-6
CASSLFAGEWGETQYF,TRBV5-6,TRBJ2-5
CASRLARANTGELFF,TRBV27,TRBJ2-2
CASSIFQGTEAFF,TRBV19,TRBJ1-1